The entry below describes one T cell receptor beta chain. Ten or more counts support this clonotype. It lacks a known antigen. No base quality values were provided; no much bigger clone lies one nucleotide off. This entry comes from a study of identical twins (dated by TCRdb to 2016 to 2017). About the investigation overall: To test whether fetal clonotypes persist, the study used deep sequencing on TCR alpha and beta repertoires from monozygotic twins, unrelated adults of various ages, and cord blood. To rule out contamination, the twin experiments were replicated at different times with different library preparation protocols.

Study-level results and caveats: Because the same donors could not be followed over many years, the conclusions relied on cross-sectional statistical analysis. A weaker excess of twin sharing was found in beta out-of-frame sequences because the signal-to-noise ratio was lowered by fewer shared sequences. Abundant cord blood beta clonotypes carried fewer insertions; young adult naive repertoires showed a weaker similar trend, while memory repertoires showed none. Recombination models systematically underestimated out-of-frame TCR alpha sharing in monozygotic twins but agreed with sharing between unrelated individuals. Invariant T cells such as MAIT and iNKT could partly confound zero-insertion analyses, though diverse VJ usage argued against this for most clonotypes. Compared with coincidental sharing between unrelated individuals, an excess of low generation-probability sequences was observed among out-of-frame TCR alpha sequences shared between twins.

Library preparation used 5' RACE. Sequenced using an Illumina HiSeq 2000. A universal primer binding site was added through template switching, and the final cDNA carried a unique molecular identifier so that TCR cDNA molecules could be counted accurately. Specific primers in the conserved constant-segment region were used to synthesize first-strand cDNA for the TCR alpha and beta chains. To control for contamination, every cDNA library carried two barcodes: a SMART-Mk sample barcode plus Illumina barcodes. Two successive PCR steps introduced TruSeq adapter sequences along with Illumina sample barcodes. The TCR alpha and beta cDNA libraries were sequenced on the Illumina HiSeq platform using custom primers. Regarding the original processing steps: Raw reads were processed with MiGEC to extract unique molecular identifiers, and MiXCR was used to determine CDR3 positions. For each individual, recombination models were inferred using an EM algorithm with the repgenHMM and IGoR tools. The analysis of shared clonotypes was done with the tcR package in R, with sharing normalized by the product of cloneset sizes. To study raw recombination without the effects of thymic and clonal selection, out-of-frame nonproductive sequences were analyzed. TCRdb reprocessed the public reads (quality trimming at Q25 with fastp, clone calling with MiXCR) and kept in-frame beta chains. Each record represents a unique CDR3 protein, reported with the most common genes and DNA among its rows. TCRdb, rather than the study authors, made the V and J calls. Across this sample there are about 570,000 distinct CDR3 sequences, with 9.6% seen only once. The top ten constitute roughly 3% of the sample.

V lost 1 base and J lost 0 bases; the stretch between them is 7 bases long. Spanning cysteine to phenylalanine, the CDR3 consists of 14 amino acids. Solely the CDR3 DNA is kept, with 42 bases framed from the first base. Looking up the germline V gene yields CDR1 KGHSY and CDR2 FQNENV. Every donor in the study was a healthy Caucasian. Three pairs of female monozygotic twins, all aged about 18 to 30 years, were included in the twin cohort. Peripheral blood mononuclear cells were used as the source from which RNA for TCR libraries was isolated. This same sample was also part of a study on yellow fever vaccine responses in identical twins. As the second publication notes: The authors reported that the T cell response to vaccination in identical twins appeared partly convergent and partly personalized. Focusing on identical twins, the study followed the T cell clones that responded to the vaccine, and did so with precision.

The chain joins TRBV16 to TRBJ2-7, with no D gene named confidently. Sequencing was performed on PBMCs. This sequence originates from a young woman in good health. The CDR3 reads CASSQWLDSYEQYF. At the DNA level, the sequence is TGTGCCAGCAGCCAATGGTTGGACTCCTACGAGCAGTACTTC. Full variable domain (CDR3 extended with the reference TRBV16 and TRBJ2-7 proteins): GEEVAQTPKHLVRGEGQKAKLYCAPIKGHSYVFWYQQVLKNEFKFLISFQNENVFDETGMPKERFSAKCLPNSPCSLEIQATKLEDSAVYFCASSQWLDSYEQYFGPGTRLTVT.